This TCR beta chain was found in a study of naive and memory T cell subsets. Trimming took 5 bases from V and 1 from J, leaving 18 bases between them. This CDR3 contains 16 residues. Germline CDR1 SEHNR, CDR2 FQNEAQ (reference sequence). An equimolar mix of two oligonucleotides served as the beta constant-region primer for TRBC1 and TRBC2. TCRdb re-analysed the UMI-ligation and nested PCR reads in MiXCR, keeping a single row per CDR3 protein. The data contain over 20,000 distinct CDR3 sequences, 11% of them singletons. The material sequenced was central memory CD8+ T cells from blood. The rearrangement uses TRBV7-9 and TRBJ2-7; a possible D gene is TRBD1 (5 bases). This TCR was sampled from a human donor in good health. CDR3 protein: CASSPSMTVGSYEQYF. CDR3 DNA sequence: TGTGCCAGCAGCCCCTCCATGACAGTTGGGTCCTACGAGCAGTACTTC.